The subject of this entry is one TCR beta chain. The data stem from a study of shared clonotypes between healthy human individuals. Sequenced by immunoSEQ multiplex PCR; TCRdb stores in-frame clones only, minus some. The sample holds nearly 1 million clones; more than 75% are singletons and the top ten take about 1.5%. Germline V CDR1 and CDR2: SGHDT, YYEEEE. Trimming removed 4 bases from V and 6 bases from J, with 19 bases in between. The CDR3 runs 15 residues. V usage is TRBV5-6 and J usage is TRBJ1-1, with D perhaps matching TRBD1 (6 bases). The sequence came from a man younger than 35 in good health. The specimen sequenced was memory CD4+ T cells sorted from blood. Stated subset: CD45RA-negative fraction. The CDR3 coding sequence is TGTGCCAGCAGCGGGGGTAACGACAGGTTCGCTGAAGCTTTCTTT. Protein: CASSGGNDRFAEAFF.